This TCR beta chain was captured in a study of blood T cell repertoires in COVID-19. About the research overall: The samples span acute and convalescent COVID-19 from the United States, Italy and Spain. The cDNA or gDNA used as material had been derived from T cells, B-cell-depleted T cells, or PBMCs.

CDR3 length: 20 amino acids. Germline-derived CDR1 and CDR2 are LGHNA and YSLEER. V trimming: 5 bases; J trimming: 0 bases; junction bases outside the gene matches: 16. Per the original data handling: Estimates of nucleated cell counts were drawn from the amplification of reference gene primers. Libraries were prepared by immunoSEQ multiplex PCR; TCRdb keeps only in-frame clonotypes and omits some of them. D and trimming were read from the DNA, whereas the V and J calls and clone size are those reported in that table. The sample holds 200,000 to 250,000 clones, 82% seen once. What was sequenced was peripheral blood. The chain is built from TRBV4-3 and TRBJ2-6, with 7 bases aligning to TRBD1. This sequence originates from a woman aged 40 to 50 with acute or convalescent COVID-19. As DNA, the CDR3 is TGCGCCAGCAGCTTACGCAGCCCCGGGACAGCTGACTCTGGGGCCAACGTCCTGACTTTC. Protein sequence: CASSLRSPGTADSGANVLTF.